One sample yielded the 24 T cell receptor beta chains listed below, sequenced in a study of blood T cell repertoires in COVID-19. Profiling relied on immunoSEQ multiplex PCR, and the TCRdb table lists in-frame clones only, not all of them. The repertoire holds approximately 300,000 clones, with 85% to 90% as singletons. The sample comprised peripheral blood. The receptors derive from a woman younger than 45 with COVID-19, enrolled during active disease.

Concerning this clone: This specimen includes other DNA sequences encoding the same CDR3. The V and J genes are TRBV5-1 and TRBJ2-7; D might be TRBD1 (5 bases). CDR3 size: 13 residues. Germline CDR1 and CDR2: SGHRS and YFSETQ. V lost 2 bases and J 4 bases, leaving 10 bases between the germline ends. Written as DNA, the CDR3 is TGCGCCAGCAGCTTTGACAGCCCTTACGAGCAGTACTTC. This gives the protein CASSFDSPYEQYF.

The chain joins TRBV4-2 to TRBJ2-6; maybe TRBD2 (5 bases). The V gene's germline CDR1 is LGHNA and CDR2 YNFKEQ. V lost 3 bases, J lost 0 bases, and 6 bases lay in between. The CDR3 consists of 15 residues. CDR3 sequence (DNA): TGTGCCAGCAGCCAGGAGGACTCTGGGGCCAACGTCCTGACTTTC. The encoded protein is CASSQEDSGANVLTF.

V is TRBV7-9 and J is TRBJ2-1, with D possibly being TRBD2 (5 bases). From germline, CDR1 is SEHNR and CDR2 FQNEAQ (reference sequence). The CDR3 runs to 13 residues. Trimming pared 3 bases from V and 8 bases from J, leaving 11 bases between. CDR3 loop: CASSLSEDDEQFF. Written as DNA, the CDR3 is TGTGCCAGCAGCTTGTCGGAGGACGATGAGCAGTTCTTC.

CDR3 DNA: TGTGCCAGCAGCTTAGGAGCGGGAGCGGGAGTGGGTAATGAGCAGTTCTTC. It yields the protein CASSLGAGAGVGNEQFF. J is TRBJ2-1 and V is TRBV7-8; TRBD2 matches 8 bases. There are 17 residues in the CDR3. The V gene end was trimmed by 1 base and the J gene end by 7 bases; junction bases not matched to a gene: 12. Germline V gene lookup returns CDR1 SGHVS and CDR2 FQNEAQ.

The table lists this clone with a few counts. Other nucleotide sequences in the sample specify the same CDR3. The V gene is TRBV3-1 (or the pseudogene TRBV3-2), the J gene TRBJ1-3, with D unclear. The CDR3 totals 14 residues. Trimming took off 3 bases at V and 0 bases at J, with 6 bases between the two ends. In germline, CDR1 is LGHDT, CDR2 YNNKEL (reference sequence). CDR3 loop: CASSQAGSGNTIYF. In DNA form, the CDR3 reads TGTGCCAGCAGCCAGGCAGGCTCTGGAAACACCATATATTTT.

V usage is TRBV7-3 and J usage is TRBJ2-1; weak D call: TRBD2 (6 bases). Germline values: CDR1 SGHTA, CDR2 FQGTGA. Trimming shortened V by 5 bases and J by 0 bases, and 20 bases separated the two germline ends. The CDR3 contains 18 residues. DNA of the CDR3: TGTGCCAGCAGCCCTCAGGGCCGAGGGAGGAGCTCCTACAATGAGCAGTTCTTC. It encodes CASSPQGRGRSSYNEQFF.

V usage is TRBV21-1 and J usage is TRBJ1-1; the table's D gene call, TRBD1, was not cross checked with the DNA. TRBV21-1 is listed as a pseudogene. This CDR3 has 14 residues. CDR3 amino acids: CASSKGHGNTEAFF. As DNA, the CDR3 is TGTGCCAGCAGCAAGGGACACGGGAACACTGAAGCTTTCTTT.

The chain uses TRBV12-3 or TRBV12-4 and TRBJ1-5; tentative D call: TRBD1 (6 bases). This CDR3 contains 12 residues. V lost 7 bases and J lost 6, with 10 bases in between. CDR3 loop: CASTQGFQPQHF. CDR3 DNA sequence: TGTGCCAGCACCCAGGGGTTTCAGCCCCAGCATTTT.

This chain connects TRBV18 to TRBJ1-2; 7 bases are shared with TRBD1. The CDR3 is 16 amino acids. Unmatched junction bases numbered 7, after V lost 3 bases and J lost 0 bases. From germline, CDR1 is KGHSH and CDR2 LQKENI. CDR3 in amino acids: CASSPYKDRTNYGYTF. The CDR3 DNA reads as TGTGCCAGCTCACCCTACAAGGACAGGACTAACTATGGCTACACCTTC.

Comments on this clone: One end of the junction fails to match germline, which may point to a read error. The rearrangement links TRBV7-7 to TRBJ1-5; D remains ambiguous. Per the germline V gene, CDR1 is SSHAT and CDR2 is FNYEAQ (reference sequence). The CDR3 length is 16 residues. In DNA form, the CDR3 reads TGTGCTAGCAGCTTTCAGACAATTCCTAGCAATCAGCCCCAGCATTTT. Translating it yields CASSFQTIPSNQPQHF.

J is TRBJ2-2 and V is TRBV18, with 7 bases fitting TRBD2. CDR1 is KGHSH and CDR2 is LQKENI in the germline V gene. The CDR3 sequence is 17 residues long. Trimming cost V 1 base and J 1 base; bases outside gene matches: 6. Here the CDR3 DNA reads TGTGCCAGCTCACCACTTCCTAGCGGAGGGAACACCGGGGAGCTGTTTTTT. Its translation: CASSPLPSGGNTGELFF.

This clone occurred once. The chain couples TRBV15 to TRBJ2-5; tentatively, D is TRBD2 (6 bases). V was cut by 5 bases and J by 2 bases, with 18 bases left in between. The CDR3 runs 16 residues. Germline V CDR1 and CDR2: LNHNV, YYDKDF (reference sequence). The CDR3: CATSGYSGFEQETQYF. For the CDR3, the DNA is TGTGCCACCAGCGGATATAGCGGTTTCGAACAAGAGACCCAGTACTTC.

In this sample, this clone turned up once. The chain combines TRBV19 with TRBJ1-2; D is ambiguous. V was pared by 3 bases and J by 4 bases, with 15 bases between. Per the germline V gene, CDR1 is LNHDA and CDR2 is SQIVND (reference sequence). The CDR3 sequence is 15 residues long. CDR3 protein: CASSISDLRSYGYTF. The CDR3 bases are TGTGCCAGTAGTATCTCGGACTTGAGGAGCTATGGCTACACCTTC.

This clone has more than one count but fewer than ten. The rearrangement uses TRBV7-6 and TRBJ2-3, with 7 bases identical to TRBD1. J was trimmed by 15 bases and V by 4 bases; bases with no gene match: 7. Per the germline V gene, CDR1 is SGHVS and CDR2 is FNYEAQ. This CDR3 has 11 amino acids. CDR3 loop: CASSSGQVLYF. The CDR3 coding sequence is TGTGCCAGCAGCTCCGGACAGGTTCTATATTTT.

The chain is built from TRBV6-6 and TRBJ2-7, with a tentative D call TRBD2 (5 bases). CDR1 and CDR2 (germline): MNHNY, SVGAGI (reference sequence). This CDR3 comprises 13 residues. V was trimmed by 7 bases and J by 1 base, leaving 11 bases between them. In DNA form, the CDR3 reads TGTGCCAGCACCCGAGCGGTTTCCTACGAGCAGTACTTC. It translates to CASTRAVSYEQYF.

This chain uses TRBV19 with TRBJ1-1; D is unresolved. Germline-derived CDR1 and CDR2 are LNHDA and SQIVND (reference sequence). CDR3 size: 12 residues. V was trimmed by 6 bases and J by 14 bases, leaving 19 bases between them. The CDR3 DNA reads as TGTGCCAGTAGAGCCCGGGCCGAGGGATTCTTCTTT. The encoded protein is CASRARAEGFFF.

The V call is TRBV5-4, the J call TRBJ2-5; perhaps TRBD1 as D (6 bases). V dropped 1 base and J dropped 5 bases, with 15 bases sitting between them. CDR1 and CDR2 from the germline V gene are SGHNT and YYREEE (reference sequence). CDR3 size: 15 residues. CDR3 nucleotide sequence: TGTGCCAGCAGCTTGACAGGGCGGGTAGGGGAGACCCAGTACTTC. This gives the protein CASSLTGRVGETQYF. Complete variable domain (other parts from reference TRBV5-4 and TRBJ2-5): ETGVTQSPTHLIKTRGQQVTLRCSSQSGHNTVSWYQQALGQGPQFIFQYYREEENGRGNFPPRFSGLQFPNYSSELNVNALELDDSALYLCASSLTGRVGETQYFGPGTRLLVL.

This clone was recorded only once. This chain connects TRBV3-1 (or the pseudogene TRBV3-2) to TRBJ2-7, with TRBD1 as a possible D gene (6 bases). V was trimmed by 1 base and J by 5 bases, leaving 24 bases between them. From germline, CDR1 is LGHDT and CDR2 YNNKEL (reference sequence). The CDR3 contains 18 residues. The CDR3 loop reads CASSQVLGRGLSGDEQYF. In DNA, the CDR3 is TGTGCCAGCAGCCAAGTTTTGGGCAGGGGCCTCTCTGGCGACGAGCAGTACTTC.

The rearrangement uses TRBV19 and TRBJ1-5; 7 positions match TRBD1. V dropped 5 bases and J dropped 3; count of bases not matched to a gene: 13. Looked up from germline, CDR1 is LNHDA and CDR2 is SQIVND (reference sequence). The CDR3 extends over 17 amino acids. The CDR3 bases are TGTGCCAGTAGTCTAACCCTACAGGGGAGGTACAATCAGCCCCAGCATTTT. This gives the protein CASSLTLQGRYNQPQHF.

The rearrangement joins TRBV28 to TRBJ2-7; TRBD2 matches 11 bases. The CDR3 is 17 residues long. Germline V lookup: CDR1 MDHEN, CDR2 SYDVKM. Trimming at V came to 4 bases and at J to 0 bases, leaving 8 bases not matched to a gene. CDR3: CASSSLLGTSGSYEQYF. CDR3 sequence (DNA): TGTGCCAGCAGTTCACTACTTGGGACTAGCGGCTCCTACGAGCAGTACTTC.

CDR3 residues: CASSRERDSPLHF. In DNA, the CDR3 is TGCGCCAGCAGCCGCGAAAGAGATTCACCCCTCCACTTT. The chain employs TRBV4-3 and TRBJ1-6; D remains unclear. Trimming pared 4 bases from V and 8 bases from J, leaving 9 bases between. This CDR3 is 13 amino acids long. Germline loops: CDR1 LGHNA, CDR2 YSLEER.

The J gene is TRBJ2-3, the V gene TRBV27, with 12 bases fitting TRBD2. CDR1 MNHEY and CDR2 SMNVEV come from the germline V gene (reference sequence). CDR3 size: 17 residues. V was clipped by 2 bases and J by 5 bases; unmatched bases: 8. CDR3 in DNA: TGTGCCAGCAGTTTACGACGACTAGCGGGAGTGATAGATACGCAGTATTTT. The encoded protein is CASSLRRLAGVIDTQYF.

The genes are TRBV5-1 and TRBJ1-1; the match to TRBD1 covers 8 bases. The CDR3 covers 17 residues. Germline lookup yields CDR1 SGHRS and CDR2 YFSETQ. The trim removed 4 bases at V and 3 bases at J, leaving 14 bases unmatched. CDR3: CASSRTPQGAGDTEAFF. In DNA form, the CDR3 reads TGCGCCAGCAGCCGGACCCCTCAGGGGGCCGGGGACACTGAAGCTTTCTTT. Filled out from reference TRBV5-1 and TRBJ1-1, the complete variable domain reads KAGVTQTPRYLIKTRGQQVTLSCSPISGHRSVSWYQQTPGQGLQFLFEYFSETQRNKGNFPGRFSGRQFSNSRSEMNVSTLELGDSALYLCASSRTPQGAGDTEAFFGQGTRLTVV.

This chain joins TRBV5-5 and TRBJ2-5; weak D call: TRBD1 (5 bases). Trimming left V 7 bases short and J 0 bases short, with 13 bases between. This CDR3 contains 14 residues. The germline CDR1 and CDR2 sequences are SGHKS and YYEKEE (reference sequence). The CDR3 DNA reads TGTGCCAGCGGTTTCTTAGGGGACCAAGAGACCCAGTACTTC. Protein sequence: CASGFLGDQETQYF.